This passage covers 30 T cell receptor beta chains from one sample sequenced in a study of blood T cell repertoires in COVID-19. Method: immunoSEQ multiplex PCR; TCRdb's copy keeps in-frame clones and lacks some. Of some 190,000 clones listed, 86% were seen once; the top ten hold about 22%. Material for sequencing was PBMCs or T cells enriched from blood (not recorded which). The receptor source for this set is a woman in her thirties or forties in a cohort exposed to, infected with or recovered from COVID-19 (not recorded which).

There are a few counts of this clone. This sequence joins TRBV10-3 and TRBJ2-2; 8 nucleotides line up with TRBD2. CDR1 and CDR2 (germline): ENHRY, SYGVKD. The CDR3 runs 14 residues. J was trimmed by 1 base and V by 6 bases; bases with no gene match: 1. The CDR3 reads CAIRLAVNTGELFF. DNA for the CDR3: TGTGCCATCAGACTAGCGGTGAACACCGGGGAGCTGTTTTTT.

V gene TRBV28 combines with J gene TRBJ2-3; D is perhaps TRBD1 (5 bases). This CDR3 contains 16 residues. V was cut by 5 bases and J by 0 bases, with 15 bases left in between. CDR1 and CDR2 from the germline V gene are MDHEN and SYDVKM. CDR3 loop: CASSAIGRTSTDTQYF. In nucleotides, the CDR3 is TGTGCCAGCAGTGCAATCGGTAGGACAAGCACAGATACGCAGTATTTT.

The sample holds a few counts of this clone. The chain carries TRBV7-9 and TRBJ2-3; 14 bases agree with TRBD2. V dropped 5 bases and J dropped 2; count of bases not matched to a gene: 9. The CDR3 loop spans 18 amino acids. Per the germline V gene, CDR1 is SEHNR and CDR2 is FQNEAQ (reference sequence). The CDR3 sequence: CASSKGLAGVSLTDTQYF. The CDR3, as DNA: TGTGCCAGCAGCAAGGGACTAGCGGGAGTATCGCTCACAGATACGCAGTATTTT.

The V and J genes are TRBV7-2 and TRBJ2-1; 14 nucleotides line up with TRBD2. CDR1 is SGHTA and CDR2 is FQGNSA in the germline V gene. This CDR3 has 17 residues. Unmatched junction bases numbered 11, after V lost 4 bases and J lost 9 bases. The CDR3 sequence: CASSSLPTSGRGGEQFF. CDR3 in DNA: TGTGCCAGCAGCTCCCTCCCGACTAGCGGGAGGGGGGGTGAGCAGTTCTTC.

The rearrangement links TRBV18 to TRBJ2-3; D possibly corresponds to TRBD2 (6 bases). Germline CDR1 is KGHSH and CDR2 is LQKENI. The CDR3 sequence is 16 residues long. Trimming took off 0 bases at V and 1 base at J, with 11 bases between the two ends. CDR3 protein: CASSPPGGQRTDTQYF. The CDR3 DNA follows: TGTGCCAGCTCACCACCGGGGGGTCAACGCACAGATACGCAGTATTTT. The full variable domain, rest sourced from reference TRBV18 and TRBJ2-3, is NAGVMQNPRHLVRRRGQEARLRCSPMKGHSHVYWYRQLPEEGLKFMVYLQKENIIDESGMPKERFSAEFPKEGPSILRIQQVVRGDSAAYFCASSPPGGQRTDTQYFGPGTRLTVL.

The chain carries TRBV29-1 and TRBJ1-1, with unresolved D. V was pared by 5 bases and J by 3 bases, with 10 bases between. The CDR3 has 12 residues. Germline V gene lookup returns CDR1 SQVTM and CDR2 ANQGSEA. The CDR3 region is CSVNQAYTEAFF. The CDR3 region has the DNA TGCAGCGTTAATCAGGCCTACACTGAAGCTTTCTTT.

The chain has TRBV27 and TRBJ1-1; 9 bases map to TRBD1. The V gene's germline CDR1 is MNHEY and CDR2 SMNVEV (reference sequence). The CDR3 runs to 16 residues. With V trimmed by 0 bases and J by 2 bases, 4 bases remained unmatched. The CDR3 DNA reads TGTGCCAGCAGTTTATCGGGACAGGGCCCTAACACTGAAGCTTTCTTT. Translated, it gives CASSLSGQGPNTEAFF.

The chain recombines TRBV28 with TRBJ1-2; 9 bases are shared with TRBD1. The CDR3 extends over 16 amino acids. With 6 bases clipped from V and 5 bases from J, the junction kept 13 bases outside the gene matches. The germline CDR1 and CDR2 sequences are MDHEN and SYDVKM. CDR3 bases: TGTGCCAGCAGGGGACAGGGAGTCGGTTTTTTTTATGGCTACACCTTC. It encodes CASRGQGVGFFYGYTF.

The rearrangement links TRBV5-5 to TRBJ2-7; 9 nucleotides align to TRBD1. CDR1 and CDR2 from the germline V gene are SGHKS and YYEKEE (reference sequence). V lost 1 base, J lost 1 base, and 9 bases stayed unmatched. This CDR3 has 17 residues. The CDR3 reads CASSLIWTGEFSYEQYF. Written as DNA, the CDR3 is TGTGCCAGCAGCTTGATATGGACAGGGGAATTTTCCTACGAGCAGTACTTC.

The rearrangement joins TRBV4-1 to TRBJ1-5; TRBD1 matches at 7 bases. CDR3 size: 15 residues. The V gene end was trimmed by 3 bases and the J gene end by 2 bases; junction bases not matched to a gene: 4. The germline V gene has CDR1 MGHRA and CDR2 YSYEKL. CDR3 sequence reads: CASSQVDRGNQPQHF. For the CDR3, the DNA is TGCGCCAGCAGCCAGGTTGACAGGGGCAATCAGCCCCAGCATTTT.

The genes are TRBV19 and TRBJ1-6; the match to TRBD1 covers 8 bases. This CDR3 is 15 amino acids long. CDR1 and CDR2 from the germline V gene are LNHDA and SQIVND (reference sequence). With V trimmed by 2 bases and J by 6 bases, 3 bases remained unmatched. The CDR3: CASSIQGAGNSPLHF. The CDR3 DNA reads as TGTGCCAGTAGTATACAGGGGGCCGGTAATTCACCCCTCCACTTT.

This sequence joins TRBV6-5 and TRBJ2-7, with D possibly being TRBD1 (6 bases). Germline CDR1 and CDR2: MNHEY and SVGAGI. The CDR3 extends over 15 amino acids. V dropped 6 bases and J dropped 5 bases, with 20 bases sitting between them. This CDR3 reads CASRSTQGPWDEQYF. The CDR3 DNA follows: TGTGCCAGCAGGTCTACACAGGGTCCATGGGACGAGCAGTACTTC.

This chain uses TRBV28 with TRBJ1-6, with D unclear. Deletions cut 4 bases from V and 4 bases from J, with 14 bases between. The CDR3 totals 16 residues. CDR1 and CDR2 from the germline V gene are MDHEN and SYDVKM. As DNA, the CDR3 is TGTGCCAGCAGTTCTCGTGACACTTCGTATAATTCACCCCTCCACTTT. Protein product: CASSSRDTSYNSPLHF.

The genes are TRBV5-1 and TRBJ2-2; the D gene is possibly TRBD1 (6 bases). This CDR3 contains 14 residues. The germline V and J ends were trimmed by 0 bases and 7 bases, with 10 bases remaining between them. The germline V gene has CDR1 SGHRS and CDR2 YFSETQ. In DNA, the CDR3 is TGCGCCAGCAGCTTGGCACCAGGGGTCGGGGAGCTGTTTTTT. Translating gives CASSLAPGVGELFF.

The chain uses TRBV7-2 and TRBJ2-7; 12 positions agree with TRBD1. The V segment lost 3 bases and the J segment 4 bases; nucleotides outside the gene matches: 13. Germline CDR1 is SGHTA and CDR2 is FQGNSA. The CDR3 is 18 amino acids. CDR3 sequence reads: CASSFKGQGQGARYEQYF. The DNA for the CDR3 is TGTGCCAGCAGCTTTAAGGGACAGGGACAGGGGGCGCGGTACGAGCAGTACTTC.

The chain recombines TRBV6-5 with TRBJ2-3, with TRBD1 matching 8 bases. This CDR3 has 15 amino acids. Trimming at V came to 2 bases and at J to 5 bases, leaving 6 bases not matched to a gene. From germline, CDR1 is MNHEY and CDR2 SVGAGI. The CDR3 region has the DNA TGTGCCAGCAGTTACAGGGACAGGATTGGAGATACGCAGTATTTT. The encoded protein is CASSYRDRIGDTQYF.

This clone came up a few times. The chain joins TRBV30 to TRBJ1-1; no definite D call. The germline V gene has CDR1 GTSNPN and CDR2 SVGIG (reference sequence). The germline V and J ends were trimmed by 4 bases and 5 bases, with 17 bases remaining between them. The CDR3 is 14 residues long. CDR3 in amino acids: CAWTLGQMWTEAFF. For the CDR3, the DNA is TGTGCCTGGACTCTGGGCCAAATGTGGACTGAAGCTTTCTTT.

This clone was detected only once. This chain links TRBV11-2 with TRBJ1-1, with 7 bases lining up with TRBD1. There are 15 residues in the CDR3. Looked up from germline, CDR1 is SGHAT and CDR2 is FQNNGV. Unmatched junction bases numbered 6, after V lost 4 bases and J lost 1 base. CDR3: CASSSAPGGNTEAFF. The CDR3 DNA sequence: TGTGCCAGCAGCTCGGCCCCAGGGGGGAACACTGAAGCTTTCTTT.

As for this clone: One end of the junction varies from germline; a read error may be responsible. The CDR3 DNA follows: TGTGCCAGCAGCTCCAGGACTAGCGGGGAAGGCCACTTC. As protein: CASSSRTSGEGHF. The V call is TRBV7-2, the J call TRBJ2-5; 12 bases fit TRBD2. CDR1 is SGHTA, CDR2 FQGNSA, per germline. This CDR3 contains 13 residues.

This chain connects TRBV4-1 to TRBJ2-5; 10 positions match TRBD2. The germline CDR1 and CDR2 sequences are MGHRA and YSYEKL. The V gene end was trimmed by 0 bases and the J gene end by 9 bases; junction bases not matched to a gene: 13. This CDR3 spans 17 amino acids. This chain's CDR3 is CASSQEWTSGPFKAQYF. The CDR3 nucleotides read TGCGCCAGCAGCCAAGAATGGACTAGCGGCCCCTTTAAGGCCCAGTACTTC.

The CDR3 sequence: CSVEWAGQETQYF. The CDR3 region has the DNA TGCAGCGTTGAATGGGCTGGGCAAGAGACCCAGTACTTC. This chain joins TRBV29-1 and TRBJ2-5; unclear D gene. The V and J ends lost 2 bases and 2 bases respectively, with 9 bases between them. CDR3 length equals 13 residues. Germline V gene sequence: CDR1 SQVTM, CDR2 ANQGSEA.

The chain couples TRBV30 to TRBJ2-1, with TRBD2 as a possible D gene (5 bases). The V end lost 1 base, the J end lost 12 bases, and 13 bases lay between the germline ends. The germline gives CDR1 GTSNPN, CDR2 SVGIG (reference sequence). CDR3 length equals 12 residues. CDR3 DNA sequence: TGTGCCTGGAGTGACCCGGGATGGGGGCAGTTCTTC. This sequence encodes CAWSDPGWGQFF.

J is TRBJ2-3 and V is TRBV7-7; 9 bases agree with TRBD1. Germline trimming cut 5 bases from V and 4 bases from J; bases unmatched to any gene: 7. The CDR3 consists of 15 residues. CDR1 SSHAT and CDR2 FNYEAQ come from the germline V gene (reference sequence). As DNA, the CDR3 is TGTGCCAGCAGCCCCGGACAGGGGATGGCAGATACGCAGTATTTT. As protein: CASSPGQGMADTQYF.

CDR3 protein: CATNHRGGELFF. CDR3 DNA: TGTGCCACCAATCACCGGGGCGGGGAGCTGTTTTTT. The chain recombines TRBV24-1 with TRBJ2-2; the D gene is possibly TRBD2 (5 bases). CDR3 length equals 12 residues. Trimming took 8 bases from V and 7 from J, leaving 10 bases between them. Germline V lookup: CDR1 KGHDR, CDR2 SFDVKD.

This clone has more than one count but fewer than ten. The V and J genes are TRBV6-1 and TRBJ1-1, with TRBD1 as a possible D gene (5 bases). V was pared by 2 bases and J by 2 bases, with 12 bases between. Germline values: CDR1 MNHNS, CDR2 SASEGT. This CDR3 is built from 15 residues. CDR3 sequence: CASSEQKGINTEAFF. The CDR3, as DNA: TGTGCCAGCAGTGAACAAAAGGGGATTAACACTGAAGCTTTCTTT.

This chain joins TRBV6-1 and TRBJ2-1; 9 nucleotides agree with TRBD2. Germline CDR1 is MNHNS and CDR2 is SASEGT. The CDR3 length is 16 residues. J was trimmed by 2 bases and V by 2 bases; bases with no gene match: 4. The CDR3 region is CASSETSGYTYNEQFF. The CDR3 bases are TGTGCCAGCAGTGAAACTAGCGGGTACACCTACAATGAGCAGTTCTTC.

The chain couples TRBV7-9 to TRBJ1-3; D gene ambiguous. V dropped 3 bases and J dropped 0 bases, with 6 bases sitting between them. In germline, CDR1 is SEHNR, CDR2 FQNEAQ (reference sequence). There are 14 residues in the CDR3. CDR3 sequence: CASSFPSSGNTIYF. In DNA, the CDR3 is TGTGCCAGCAGCTTCCCGAGCTCTGGAAACACCATATATTTT.

This chain uses TRBV7-8 with TRBJ1-2, with D hard to call. V lost 5 bases, J lost 1 base, and 8 bases lay in between. Germline-derived CDR1 and CDR2 are SGHVS and FQNEAQ. CDR3 length equals 13 residues. The CDR3 sequence: CASSPQYNYGYTF. The CDR3 region has the DNA TGTGCCAGCAGCCCTCAGTATAACTATGGCTACACCTTC.

The rearrangement links TRBV11-2 to TRBJ2-2; D call uncertain. The V end was cut by 5 bases, the J end by 7 bases, with 11 bases between. Germline CDR1 reads SGHAT; CDR2 reads FQNNGV. The CDR3 loop spans 13 amino acids. The CDR3 DNA follows: TGTGCCAGCAGCCTAGTAGTCGGCGGGGAGCTGTTTTTT. Residues: CASSLVVGGELFF.

The CDR3: CASSLRTSGGSTDTQYF. The CDR3 coding sequence is TGTGCCAGCAGCCTAAGGACTAGCGGGGGGTCCACAGATACGCAGTATTTT. The J gene is TRBJ2-3, the V gene TRBV11-3; the match to TRBD2 covers 14 bases. The V gene end was trimmed by 5 bases and the J gene end by 2 bases; junction bases not matched to a gene: 6. CDR3 length: 17 residues. From germline, CDR1 is SGHNT and CDR2 YENEEA.